The TCR beta chain under discussion was sequenced for a study of human T cells and chemical hapten exposure. At the level of the study: Across samples, TCR yields varied, mostly owing to small differences in pooled library volumes. Study-wide points: The study found expanded TCRs formed significantly more large CDR3 similarity clusters than controls.

The CDR3 length is 14 residues. Trimming left V 0 bases short and J 2 bases short, with 11 bases between. Germline values: CDR1 DFQATT, CDR2 SNEGSKA (reference sequence). The time point here: pre-sensitization, week 0. Noted treatment: therapeutic diphenylcyclopropenone sensitization with weekly scalp DPC. TCRdb re-called the RACE reads through MiXCR, storing one row per CDR3 protein. The table lists 95,000 to 150,000 distinct CDR3 sequences, 13% of them singletons. A note on this clonotype: Its antigen is unidentified.

The sequence derives from a woman aged 18-29 years with alopecia areata. Some clones in this sample may be carry-over from other donors' samples. Sequenced here: whole blood, sampled in connection with sensitization to the hapten diphenylcyclopropenone (DPC). The genes are TRBV20-1 and TRBJ2-7; D call uncertain. CDR3 loop: CSARDTLRPYEQYF. Written as DNA, the CDR3 is TGCAGTGCTAGAGATACCCTCCGGCCCTACGAGCAGTACTTC.